What follows describes a single T cell receptor beta chain. The V end lost 6 bases, the J end lost 4 bases, and 9 bases lay between the germline ends. The CDR3 length is 13 residues. The germline gives CDR1 LNHDA, CDR2 SQIVND (reference sequence). The sample is drawn from a study of blood T cell repertoires in COVID-19. Whole-study context: Researchers got acute and convalescent COVID-19 samples from the United States, Italy and Spain. In each case, the material was cDNA or gDNA derived from T cells, B-cell-depleted T cells, or PBMCs.

Original methodology: Amplification from reference gene primers served as the basis for estimated nucleated cell counts. Assay used: immunoSEQ multiplex PCR; TCRdb lists only in-frame clones, some missing. V and J calls and clone size are those listed in that table; D and trimming were worked out from the DNA. The sample holds around 45,000 clones, around 90% seen once. The source is a man older than 75 with acute or convalescent COVID-19. The sample consisted of peripheral blood. The chain joins TRBV19 to TRBJ2-2; tentatively, D is TRBD2 (6 bases). The CDR3 DNA is TGTGCCAGTAGCCCCGGGAGCACCGGGGAGCTGTTTTTT. This sequence encodes CASSPGSTGELFF.